These 31 T cell receptor beta chains came from one sample sequenced in a study of T cell responses to AZD1222 COVID-19 vaccine. TCRdb's copy holds only in-frame clones and misses some; the assay was immunoSEQ multiplex PCR. Of about 160,000 clones in the sample, 90% to 95% were seen once. The source material was peripheral blood, sampled on day 0 of AZD1222 vaccination. All receptors come from an adult in good health.

This clone was found a few times. The genes are TRBV5-8 and TRBJ2-5, with D possibly TRBD2 on 6 matching bases. V was cut by 6 bases and J by 2 bases, with 11 bases left in between. This CDR3 is 13 amino acids long. Germline loops: CDR1 SGHTS, CDR2 YDEGEE. DNA for the CDR3: TGTGCCAGCAACGCGGGATCACAAGAGACCCAGTACTTC. Translation gives CASNAGSQETQYF.

V and J are TRBV9 and TRBJ2-2, with D perhaps matching TRBD1 or TRBD2 (6 bases each). The CDR3 is 15 residues long. V lost 2 bases, J lost 1 base, and 9 bases lay in between. Germline-derived CDR1 and CDR2 are SGDLS and YYNGEE. The CDR3 region has the DNA TGTGCCAGCAGCGTGGGGGGACAGAACACCGGGGAGCTGTTTTTT. Protein sequence: CASSVGGQNTGELFF.

The chain couples TRBV7-9 to TRBJ2-7; the match to TRBD2 covers 15 bases. Trimming at V came to 1 base and at J to 3 bases, leaving 4 bases not matched to a gene. Per germline, CDR1 SEHNR and CDR2 FQNEAQ (reference sequence). There are 17 residues in the CDR3. CDR3 amino acids: CASSLGGLAGGRYEQYF. Written as DNA, the CDR3 is TGTGCCAGCAGCTTAGGTGGACTAGCGGGGGGGCGCTACGAGCAGTACTTC.

The rearrangement uses TRBV11-3 and TRBJ1-6; unclear D gene. Trimming took 0 bases from V and 9 from J, leaving 12 bases between them. In germline, CDR1 is SGHNT, CDR2 YENEEA. The CDR3 sequence is 15 residues long. CDR3 sequence reads: CASSLDGRVGSPLHF. The CDR3 coding sequence is TGTGCCAGCAGCTTAGACGGAAGGGTCGGTTCACCCCTCCACTTT. The entire variable domain, with the rest obtained from reference TRBV11-3 and TRBJ1-6, is as follows: EAGVVQSPRYKIIEKKQPVAFWCNPISGHNTLYWYLQNLGQGPELLIRYENEEAVDDSQLPKDRFSAERLKGVDSTLKIQPAELGDSAVYLCASSLDGRVGSPLHFGNGTRLTVT.

This chain joins TRBV24-1 and TRBJ1-6; D remains unclear. Germline loops: CDR1 KGHDR, CDR2 SFDVKD. CDR3 length: 12 residues. The ends were cut back, 4 bases at V and 13 bases at J, with 10 bases in the middle. The CDR3 DNA is TGTGCCACCAGTGAGGGCGGAAGGCCCCTCCACTTT. Translated, it gives CATSEGGRPLHF.

The chain has TRBV7-9 and TRBJ1-6; 9 bases are a match to TRBD1. Trimming at V came to 4 bases and at J to 8 bases, leaving 3 bases not matched to a gene. CDR3 length equals 14 residues. The V gene's germline CDR1 is SEHNR and CDR2 FQNEAQ (reference sequence). The CDR3 is CASSSQGAYSPLHF. The CDR3 region has the DNA TGTGCCAGCAGCTCACAGGGGGCATATTCACCCCTCCACTTT.

This clone was seen once. J is TRBJ2-7 and V is TRBV4-3, with 7 bases fitting TRBD1. This CDR3 is built from 15 residues. Trimming at V came to 8 bases and at J to 1 base, leaving 11 bases not matched to a gene. Germline lookup yields CDR1 LGHNA and CDR2 YSLEER. For the CDR3, the DNA is TGCGCCAGCGCCACTGACCGACAGGGTTCCTACGAGCAGTACTTC. This sequence encodes CASATDRQGSYEQYF.

As concerns this clone: The junction departs from the called germline gene at one end, perhaps through a read error. The chain carries TRBV3-1 (or the pseudogene TRBV3-2) and TRBJ2-7; D assignment may be TRBD1 or TRBD2 (6 bases each). Germline V gene lookup returns CDR1 LGHDT and CDR2 YNNKEL (reference sequence). This CDR3 has 12 amino acids. The CDR3 loop is CASSQDRGPQHF. CDR3 in DNA: TGTGCCAGCAGCCAAGATCGGGGGCCCCAGCACTTC.

This CDR3 is CASSYSGSRYEQYF. The CDR3 bases are TGTGCCAGCAGCTATAGCGGGAGCCGCTACGAGCAGTACTTC. V and J are TRBV5-4 and TRBJ2-7, with 9 bases matching TRBD2. The CDR3 runs to 14 residues. After removal of 3 bases from V and 3 bases from J, the junction contained 4 bases not matched to a gene. The germline V gene encodes CDR1 SGHNT and CDR2 YYREEE (reference sequence).

The gene calls are TRBV5-1 and TRBJ1-2; D remains unclear. Trimming removed 4 bases from V and 5 bases from J, with 12 bases in between. Germline loops: CDR1 SGHRS, CDR2 YFSETQ. The CDR3 consists of 13 residues. The CDR3 loop reads CASSLDPRYGYTF. The CDR3 coding sequence is TGCGCCAGCAGCCTAGACCCCAGGTATGGCTACACCTTC. Using reference TRBV5-1 and TRBJ1-2 for the parts outside the CDR3, the full variable domain is KAGVTQTPRYLIKTRGQQVTLSCSPISGHRSVSWYQQTPGQGLQFLFEYFSETQRNKGNFPGRFSGRQFSNSRSEMNVSTLELGDSALYLCASSLDPRYGYTFGSGTRLTVV.

The rearrangement joins TRBV12-3 or TRBV12-4 to TRBJ1-5; 8 bases are a match to TRBD1. The CDR3 extends over 13 amino acids. J gave up 7 bases and V 6 bases, and 5 bases lay outside the gene matches. Written as DNA, the CDR3 is TGTGCCAGCAGCCCTGACAGGGGCCAGCCCCAGCATTTT. It yields the protein CASSPDRGQPQHF.

The chain joins TRBV20-1 to TRBJ2-7; D not certain. Germline V gives CDR1 DFQATT, CDR2 SNEGSKA (reference sequence). The CDR3 sequence is 11 residues long. The ends were cut back, 1 base at V and 5 bases at J, with 6 bases in the middle. The CDR3 DNA reads TGCAGTGCTAGAGTTCCGCACGAGCAGTACTTC. It specifies CSARVPHEQYF.

The gene calls are TRBV7-7 and TRBJ2-1, with 7 bases that match TRBD2. V shed 5 bases, J shed 2 bases, and the junction held 9 bases outside the gene matches. Germline V gives CDR1 SSHAT, CDR2 FNYEAQ (reference sequence). This CDR3 has 16 residues. The CDR3 loop is CASSPGGEGPYNEQFF. In nucleotides, the CDR3 is TGTGCCAGCAGCCCCGGTGGGGAGGGCCCCTACAATGAGCAGTTCTTC.

CDR3 loop: CASSASPGDEQYF. The CDR3, as DNA: TGTGCCAGCAGCGCCTCGCCGGGGGACGAGCAGTACTTC. The rearrangement joins TRBV9 to TRBJ2-7; TRBD2 might be the D (6 bases). CDR3 length equals 13 residues. CDR1 SGDLS and CDR2 YYNGEE come from the germline V gene. The V and J ends lost 3 bases and 5 bases respectively, with 12 bases between them.

This CDR3 reads CAWTGSRRRSGETQYF. The CDR3 DNA sequence: TGTGCCTGGACTGGCTCGAGACGACGGTCAGGGGAGACCCAGTACTTC. The chain uses TRBV30 and TRBJ2-5; tentative D call: TRBD1 (5 bases). The CDR3 sequence is 16 residues long. Trimming shortened V by 4 bases and J by 5 bases, and 23 bases separated the two germline ends. Germline assignment: CDR1 GTSNPN and CDR2 SVGIG (reference sequence). Full variable domain (outside the CDR3, taken from reference TRBV30 and TRBJ2-5): SQTIHQWPATLVQPVGSPLSLECTVEGTSNPNLYWYRQAAGRGLQLLFYSVGIGQISSEVPQNLSASRPQDRQFILSSKKLLLSDSGFYLCAWTGSRRRSGETQYFGPGTRLLVL.

The chain carries TRBV5-1 and TRBJ1-1; TRBD1 might be the D (6 bases). Between the trimmed V and J ends, which lost 6 bases and 5 bases, there was a span of 17 bases. Germline V lookup: CDR1 SGHRS, CDR2 YFSETQ. The CDR3 runs 14 residues. For the CDR3, the DNA is TGCGCCAGCAACAAGGAGGGGGTCGGGACTGAAGCTTTCTTT. The encoded protein is CASNKEGVGTEAFF. The variable domain in full, completed from reference TRBV5-1 and TRBJ1-1, reads KAGVTQTPRYLIKTRGQQVTLSCSPISGHRSVSWYQQTPGQGLQFLFEYFSETQRNKGNFPGRFSGRQFSNSRSEMNVSTLELGDSALYLCASNKEGVGTEAFFGQGTRLTVV.

The rearrangement joins TRBV9 to TRBJ2-5; 9 bases agree with TRBD2. The trim removed 0 bases at V and 2 bases at J, leaving 2 bases unmatched. The CDR3 has 15 amino acids. Germline values: CDR1 SGDLS, CDR2 YYNGEE. The CDR3 reads CASSVALAGQETQYF. The CDR3 DNA is TGTGCCAGCAGCGTAGCTCTAGCGGGGCAAGAGACCCAGTACTTC.

The chain carries TRBV30 and TRBJ1-1; D remains unclear. CDR3 length equals 12 residues. V gave up 2 bases and J gave up 5 bases, with 9 bases separating them. CDR1 and CDR2 from the germline V gene are GTSNPN and SVGIG (reference sequence). As DNA, the CDR3 is TGTGCCTGGAGTAGGCAGGAGACTGAAGCTTTCTTT. Translated, it gives CAWSRQETEAFF.

This clone was counted a single time. The chain employs TRBV27 and TRBJ1-1; maybe TRBD1 (6 bases). Trimming cost V 0 bases and J 5 bases, with 13 bases left between them. CDR3 length equals 15 residues. Germline CDR1 and CDR2: MNHEY and SMNVEV (reference sequence). CDR3 bases: TGTGCCAGCAGTTTATCGGCGGGGGCGGGTACTGAAGCTTTCTTT. Encoded protein: CASSLSAGAGTEAFF.

This chain connects TRBV14 to TRBJ1-1; 10 positions agree with TRBD1. Germline values: CDR1 SGHDN, CDR2 FVKESK. The length of the CDR3 is 16 residues. With V trimmed by 3 bases and J by 8 bases, 12 bases remained unmatched. As DNA, the CDR3 is TGTGCCAGCAGCCACCGCGACAGGGGGCGCAGGGCGGAAGCTTTCTTT. It specifies CASSHRDRGRRAEAFF.

This clone appeared once. This chain connects TRBV7-9 to TRBJ2-1, with D possibly TRBD2 on 7 matching bases. Germline V gene lookup returns CDR1 SEHNR and CDR2 FQNEAQ (reference sequence). V lost 1 base to trimming and J lost 8 bases, with 21 bases between them. The CDR3 totals 17 residues. The CDR3 DNA is TGTGCCAGCAGCTTAGGGGCTGGACTAGGGGGTTTTGATGAGCAGTTCTTC. Translating gives CASSLGAGLGGFDEQFF. The full variable domain, completed using reference TRBV7-9 and TRBJ2-1, is DTGVSQNPRHKITKRGQNVTFRCDPISEHNRLYWYRQTLGQGPEFLTYFQNEAQLEKSRLLSDRFSAERPKGSFSTLEIQRTEQGDSAMYLCASSLGAGLGGFDEQFFGPGTRLTVL.

The chain joins TRBV30 to TRBJ1-5; D not resolved. Trimming left V 2 bases short and J 8 bases short, with 10 bases between. The CDR3 consists of 12 residues. In germline, CDR1 is GTSNPN, CDR2 SVGIG (reference sequence). CDR3 DNA sequence: TGTGCCTGGAGTCAGACCCGCGAGCCCCAGCATTTT. Its protein is CAWSQTREPQHF.

The chain carries TRBV11-2 and TRBJ2-3; 8 bases are a match to TRBD2. Germline V gene sequence: CDR1 SGHAT, CDR2 FQNNGV. The CDR3 is made up of 14 amino acids. V shed 5 bases and J 4 bases; nucleotides not matched to a gene: 5. CDR3 DNA: TGTGCCAGCAGCCGGACTAGCATCTCAGATACGCAGTATTTT. Translation: CASSRTSISDTQYF.

This chain joins TRBV2 and TRBJ1-3; TRBD1 aligns across 8 bases. CDR1 SNHLY and CDR2 FYNNEI come from the germline V gene. V lost 6 bases, J lost 4 bases, and 8 bases stayed unmatched. This CDR3 is 15 amino acids long. The CDR3 DNA sequence: TGTGCCAGCAGGGATGACAGGGGCGGCGGAAACACCATATATTTT. Translating gives CASRDDRGGGNTIYF. The variable domain in full, completed from reference TRBV2 and TRBJ1-3, reads EPEVTQTPSHQVTQMGQEVILRCVPISNHLYFYWYRQILGQKVEFLVSFYNNEISEKSEIFDDQFSVERPDGSNFTLKIRSTKLEDSAMYFCASRDDRGGGNTIYFGEGSWLTVV.

The chain links TRBV29-1 to TRBJ1-1; 7 bases fit TRBD1. J was trimmed by 3 bases and V by 0 bases; bases with no gene match: 16. Per germline, CDR1 SQVTM and CDR2 ANQGSEA. CDR3 size: 18 residues. The chain's CDR3 is CSVEDADRVHVSDTEAFF. The CDR3 nucleotides read TGCAGCGTTGAAGATGCAGACAGGGTACATGTTTCGGACACTGAAGCTTTCTTT. The variable domain in full, completed from reference TRBV29-1 and TRBJ1-1, reads SAVISQKPSRDICQRGTSLTIQCQVDSQVTMMFWYRQQPGQSLTLIATANQGSEATYESGFVIDKFPISRPNLTFSTLTVSNMSPEDSSIYLCSVEDADRVHVSDTEAFFGQGTRLTVV.

This chain uses TRBV18 with TRBJ1-1; D is uncertain. The CDR3 sequence is 13 residues long. Germline-derived CDR1 and CDR2 are KGHSH and LQKENI. V was clipped by 4 bases and J by 2 bases, with 8 bases between them. CDR3 bases: TGTGCCAGCTCACGGGTTGATAACACTGAAGCTTTCTTT. It is translated as CASSRVDNTEAFF. Full variable domain (outside the CDR3, taken from reference TRBV18 and TRBJ1-1): NAGVMQNPRHLVRRRGQEARLRCSPMKGHSHVYWYRQLPEEGLKFMVYLQKENIIDESGMPKERFSAEFPKEGPSILRIQQVVRGDSAAYFCASSRVDNTEAFFGQGTRLTVV.

The chain has TRBV29-1 and TRBJ2-5, with D tentatively TRBD1 or TRBD2 (5 bases each). Per the germline V gene, CDR1 is SQVTM and CDR2 is ANQGSEA. V was clipped by 7 bases and J by 0 bases, with 15 bases between them. There are 14 residues in the CDR3. The CDR3 nucleotides are TGCAGCGCACCGGGACGACTGTACCAAGAGACCCAGTACTTC. As protein: CSAPGRLYQETQYF.

The chain combines TRBV5-1 with TRBJ2-1; the D gene could be TRBD1 or TRBD2 (5 bases each). The CDR3 totals 16 residues. The V gene's germline CDR1 is SGHRS and CDR2 YFSETQ. V lost 4 bases, J lost 0 bases, and 14 bases lay in between. The chain's CDR3 is CASSGPGRNSYNEQFF. The DNA for the CDR3 is TGCGCCAGCAGCGGGCCGGGACGTAACTCCTACAATGAGCAGTTCTTC.

This chain connects TRBV2 to TRBJ2-1; tentative D call: TRBD2 (7 bases). V was clipped by 1 base and J by 0 bases, with 10 bases between them. Germline V gene sequence: CDR1 SNHLY, CDR2 FYNNEI. CDR3 length equals 16 residues. CDR3 in DNA: TGTGCCAGCAGTGAAGAGGCGGGGGCCTCCTACAATGAGCAGTTCTTC. This encodes CASSEEAGASYNEQFF.

The chain uses TRBV7-8 and TRBJ2-2; possibly TRBD1 for D (5 bases). Trimming removed 5 bases at V and 6 bases at J, with 13 bases between. This CDR3 has 14 residues. Germline assignment: CDR1 SGHVS and CDR2 FQNEAQ. The chain's CDR3 is CASSGSRVPGELFF. DNA of the CDR3: TGTGCCAGCAGCGGTAGCAGGGTTCCCGGGGAGCTGTTTTTT.

V gene TRBV19 combines with J gene TRBJ1-1; D ambiguous. The V end was cut by 4 bases, the J end by 7 bases, with 19 bases between. CDR3 length: 15 amino acids. CDR1 LNHDA and CDR2 SQIVND come from the germline V gene (reference sequence). The DNA of the CDR3 is TGTGCCAGTAGTAGCCGACGAGACTTTCAGATTGAAGCTTTCTTT. Its protein is CASSSRRDFQIEAFF.